The 29 T cell receptor beta chains given below trace back to one sample, sequenced in a study of beta chain features in type 1 diabetes. As every portion of the isolated RNA was reverse transcribed, the sequencing read expressed TCRB transcripts. Profiled with immunoSEQ multiplex PCR; TCRdb holds only in-frame clones, not every one. The table lists roughly 610,000 clones, roughly a sixth of them singletons. The sequencing input was naive CD4+ T cells from blood. These receptors all stem from a man in his late teens or twenties in good health.

Concerning this clone itself: Other DNA sequences in the sample encode the same CDR3. V is TRBV5-1 and J is TRBJ1-1; D not certain. CDR3 length equals 11 residues. CDR1 and CDR2 (germline): SGHRS, YFSETQ. Trimming left V 8 bases short and J 0 bases short, with 5 bases between. Written as DNA, the CDR3 is TGCGCCAGTTCATTGAACACTGAAGCTTTCTTT. Translating gives CASSLNTEAFF. The full variable domain, with the rest looked up from reference TRBV5-1 and TRBJ1-1, is KAGVTQTPRYLIKTRGQQVTLSCSPISGHRSVSWYQQTPGQGLQFLFEYFSETQRNKGNFPGRFSGRQFSNSRSEMNVSTLELGDSALYLCASSLNTEAFFGQGTRLTVV.

This chain links TRBV28 with TRBJ1-4; the D gene is possibly TRBD1 (5 bases). V lost 4 bases and J lost 8, with 14 bases in between. In germline, CDR1 is MDHEN, CDR2 SYDVKM. CDR3 length: 14 amino acids. The CDR3 region is CASSSTRKGEKLFF. For the CDR3, the DNA is TGTGCCAGCAGTTCAACACGGAAGGGGGAAAAACTGTTTTTT.

This clone was seen a handful of times. The CDR3 here is CASSLGTGRETQYF. The CDR3 bases are TGCGCCAGCAGCTTGGGTACAGGGAGAGAGACCCAGTACTTC. V gene TRBV5-1 combines with J gene TRBJ2-5; a weak D match, TRBD1 (6 bases). CDR3 length: 14 amino acids. The germline CDR1 and CDR2 sequences are SGHRS and YFSETQ. With 0 bases removed from V and 4 bases from J, the gap between germline ends came to 10 bases.

The gene calls are TRBV20-1 and TRBJ1-2; D gene unclear. Germline assignment: CDR1 DFQATT and CDR2 SNEGSKA (reference sequence). This CDR3 region has 11 residues. The V gene lost 5 bases and the J gene lost 2 bases, with 6 bases spanning the gap. The CDR3 loop reads CSAAQNYGYTF. In DNA form, the CDR3 reads TGCAGTGCTGCTCAGAACTATGGCTACACCTTC.

The chain combines TRBV14 with TRBJ1-1; D not certain. The CDR3 spans 13 residues. V shed 1 base and J shed 1 base, with 4 bases lying between them. Germline V gene lookup returns CDR1 SGHDN and CDR2 FVKESK. The chain's CDR3 is CASSQGSNTEAFF. CDR3 bases: TGTGCCAGCAGCCAAGGATCGAACACTGAAGCTTTCTTT.

This chain links TRBV10-3 with TRBJ1-5, with 8 bases that match TRBD1. With 2 bases clipped from V and 4 bases from J, the junction kept 4 bases outside the gene matches. The germline V gene has CDR1 ENHRY and CDR2 SYGVKD. The CDR3 has 15 amino acids. DNA for the CDR3: TGTGCCATCAGTGAGACGCGACAGGGGAATCAGCCCCAGCATTTT. Translated, it gives CAISETRQGNQPQHF.

In nucleotides, the CDR3 is TGTGCCAGCAGCTTCGCCGGGACAGGGGCCCTATCGTATTATGGCTACACCTTC. Residues: CASSFAGTGALSYYGYTF. This chain uses TRBV7-9 with TRBJ1-2, with TRBD1 matching 10 bases. V dropped 3 bases and J dropped 5; count of bases not matched to a gene: 15. Germline values: CDR1 SEHNR, CDR2 FQNEAQ (reference sequence). The CDR3 consists of 18 residues.

This clone turned up a few times. The J gene is TRBJ2-7, the V gene TRBV4-2; possibly TRBD1 for D (6 bases). Germline V gene lookup returns CDR1 LGHNA and CDR2 YNFKEQ. CDR3 length: 15 amino acids. Trimming removed 1 base from V and 4 bases from J, with 14 bases in between. DNA of the CDR3: TGTGCCAGCAGCCAAGGCGGCCAGGGGCTATACGAGCAGTACTTC. Translation gives CASSQGGQGLYEQYF.

This clone came up a few times. The CDR3 loop is CSAGGQQPQHF. In DNA, the CDR3 is TGCAGTGCTGGTGGACAGCAGCCCCAGCATTTT. The chain employs TRBV20-1 and TRBJ1-5; a weak D match, TRBD1 (6 bases). The germline V gene encodes CDR1 DFQATT and CDR2 SNEGSKA (reference sequence). The CDR3 has 11 residues. V was pared by 5 bases and J by 7 bases, with 9 bases between.

The genes are TRBV7-9 and TRBJ2-2, with D uncertain. The CDR3 sequence is 15 residues long. CDR1 and CDR2 (germline): SEHNR, FQNEAQ (reference sequence). The V end lost 2 bases, the J end lost 4 bases, and 11 bases lay between the germline ends. As DNA, the CDR3 is TGTGCCAGCAGCTTAATTAAGGGTGGCACCGGGGAGCTGTTTTTT. Translated: CASSLIKGGTGELFF.

V usage is TRBV6-5 and J usage is TRBJ2-3; tentative D call: TRBD2 (5 bases). Germline V gene sequence: CDR1 MNHEY, CDR2 SVGAGI. This CDR3 region has 15 residues. Trimming pared 6 bases from V and 4 bases from J, leaving 17 bases between. The CDR3 reads CASSPGIRGADTQYF. The CDR3 DNA sequence: TGTGCCAGCAGCCCCGGGATCCGAGGAGCAGATACGCAGTATTTT.

This clone appeared a few times. This rearrangement joins TRBV7-2 to TRBJ2-3; 7 positions agree with TRBD1. There are 16 residues in the CDR3. Germline loops: CDR1 SGHTA, CDR2 FQGNSA. The V and J ends lost 5 bases and 2 bases, in that order; junction bases with no gene match: 10. The CDR3 here is CASSTLGQLSTDTQYF. CDR3 DNA: TGTGCCAGCAGCACCTTGGGACAGCTATCCACAGATACGCAGTATTTT.

V gene TRBV4-1 combines with J gene TRBJ2-3; either TRBD1 or TRBD2 may fit D (6 bases each). The CDR3 has 17 residues. V was trimmed by 3 bases and J by 6 bases, leaving 22 bases between them. CDR1 and CDR2 (germline): MGHRA, YSYEKL. CDR3 residues: CASSHAGRNRGGDTQYF. CDR3 nucleotides: TGCGCCAGCAGCCACGCGGGCAGAAACCGAGGGGGGGATACGCAGTATTTT.

J is TRBJ2-3 and V is TRBV20-1; D gene unclear. Deletions cut 8 bases from V and 6 bases from J, with 12 bases between. This CDR3 is built from 11 residues. Per the germline V gene, CDR1 is DFQATT and CDR2 is SNEGSKA (reference sequence). The CDR3 region has the DNA TGCAGTCTAAGTCTAGAGGATACGCAGTATTTT. It yields the protein CSLSLEDTQYF.

In this sample, this clone turned up a few times. This sequence joins TRBV7-3 and TRBJ2-3; no clear D gene. The CDR3 extends over 13 amino acids. V lost 3 bases and J 1 base, leaving 5 bases between the germline ends. Germline values: CDR1 SGHTA, CDR2 FQGTGA. This CDR3 is CASSFEGTDTQYF. The CDR3 coding sequence is TGTGCCAGCAGCTTTGAGGGCACAGATACGCAGTATTTT.

Worth noting for this clone: At one end the junction does not follow the germline gene, possibly because of a read error. The rearrangement joins TRBV7-7 to TRBJ2-1, with TRBD2 matching 11 bases. From germline, CDR1 is SSHAT and CDR2 FNYEAQ (reference sequence). The CDR3 totals 16 residues. This chain's CDR3 is CASSPTSGVSYNEQFF. In DNA, the CDR3 is TGTGCTAGCAGCCCGACTAGCGGGGTCTCCTACAATGAGCAGTTCTTC.

The V call is TRBV7-2, the J call TRBJ2-2; 7 bases fit TRBD1. Germline loops: CDR1 SGHTA, CDR2 FQGNSA. This CDR3 region has 15 residues. The J segment lost 7 bases and the V segment lost 2 bases, leaving 7 bases of the junction unmatched. Here the CDR3 reads CASSLWQGEGGELFF. The CDR3 DNA reads TGTGCCAGCAGCTTATGGCAGGGGGAAGGCGGGGAGCTGTTTTTT.

V usage is TRBV7-9 and J usage is TRBJ2-5; a possible D gene is TRBD2 (6 bases). V was shortened by 4 bases and J by 9 bases, with 15 bases between the two germline ends. The CDR3 runs 13 residues. Germline V gene sequence: CDR1 SEHNR, CDR2 FQNEAQ (reference sequence). CDR3 residues: CASSSEAGLAQYF. The CDR3 DNA follows: TGTGCCAGCAGCTCCGAGGCGGGGCTCGCCCAGTACTTC.

This chain joins TRBV5-1 and TRBJ1-2; unclear D gene. The CDR3 is made up of 14 amino acids. Looked up from germline, CDR1 is SGHRS and CDR2 is YFSETQ. Trimming pared 0 bases from V and 2 bases from J, leaving 8 bases between. CDR3 amino acids: CASSLEARNYGYTF. As DNA, the CDR3 is TGCGCCAGCAGCTTGGAGGCCAGAAACTATGGCTACACCTTC.

The chain uses TRBV29-1 and TRBJ1-4, with D possibly being TRBD1 (6 bases). Trimming removed 4 bases from V and 3 bases from J, with 12 bases in between. The CDR3 has 14 amino acids. Germline CDR1 is SQVTM and CDR2 is ANQGSEA. In DNA form, the CDR3 reads TGCAGCGTTGCAGGGGCGCCGGCTAATGAAAAACTGTTTTTT. Residues: CSVAGAPANEKLFF. The whole variable domain, filled in from reference TRBV29-1 and TRBJ1-4, reads SAVISQKPSRDICQRGTSLTIQCQVDSQVTMMFWYRQQPGQSLTLIATANQGSEATYESGFVIDKFPISRPNLTFSTLTVSNMSPEDSSIYLCSVAGAPANEKLFFGSGTQLSVL.

This chain links TRBV7-2 with TRBJ2-3, with 7 bases fitting TRBD2. Losses at the gene ends were 3 bases for V and 1 base for J; bases not matched to a gene: 7. CDR1 and CDR2 (germline): SGHTA, FQGNSA. CDR3 size: 16 residues. The CDR3 is CASSFRRGSRTDTQYF. CDR3 in DNA: TGTGCCAGCAGCTTCCGGCGGGGGTCCCGCACAGATACGCAGTATTTT.

The rearrangement joins TRBV6-1 to TRBJ2-1; 8 nucleotides agree with TRBD1. CDR1 MNHNS and CDR2 SASEGT come from the germline V gene. V gave up 4 bases and J gave up 1 base; unmatched junction bases: 9. This CDR3 has 17 amino acids. Here the CDR3 reads CASSVGTGYSSYNEQFF. The CDR3 DNA follows: TGTGCCAGCAGTGTTGGGACAGGTTATTCATCCTACAATGAGCAGTTCTTC.

This clone came up a few times. V usage is TRBV7-9 and J usage is TRBJ2-7; 7 bases match TRBD2. Germline assignment: CDR1 SEHNR and CDR2 FQNEAQ (reference sequence). The CDR3 runs 14 residues. Losses at the gene ends were 5 bases for V and 2 bases for J; bases not matched to a gene: 6. CDR3 in amino acids: CASSRQAGPYEQYF. DNA for the CDR3: TGTGCCAGCAGCCGACAAGCGGGACCCTACGAGCAGTACTTC.

The chain carries TRBV9 and TRBJ1-2; no clear D. Trimming took 4 bases from V and 8 from J, leaving 15 bases between them. CDR1 and CDR2 from the germline V gene are SGDLS and YYNGEE. The CDR3 sequence is 13 residues long. DNA for the CDR3: TGTGCCAGCAGCCCTTCCCCATTGGAAGGCTACACCTTC. This translates into CASSPSPLEGYTF.

This clone was seen only a few times. The chain has TRBV10-3 and TRBJ2-7; 8 nucleotides match TRBD2. After removal of 0 bases from V and 6 bases from J, the junction contained 10 bases not matched to a gene. The CDR3 is 16 residues long. Looked up from germline, CDR1 is ENHRY and CDR2 is SYGVKD. This chain's CDR3 is CAISESRLARSGEQYF. The DNA for the CDR3 is TGTGCCATCAGTGAGTCGCGACTAGCGCGGTCAGGCGAGCAGTACTTC.

This clone was recorded a few times. DNA of the CDR3: TGTGCCAGCAGCCCAGACGGGAGGGCCGCCACAGATACGCAGTATTTT. Amino acids: CASSPDGRAATDTQYF. J is TRBJ2-3 and V is TRBV7-2, with 8 nucleotides matching TRBD2. Germline trimming cut 5 bases from V and 2 bases from J; bases unmatched to any gene: 9. The CDR3 is 16 residues long. Germline CDR1 and CDR2: SGHTA and FQGNSA.

Comments on this clone: One end of the junction does not line up with germline, which may come from a read error. This chain uses TRBV23-1 with TRBJ1-2; 8 positions agree with TRBD1. TRBV23-1 is sorted into the ORF group, with uncertain function. This CDR3 spans 18 amino acids. The CDR3: CASSQSGSGGGKAYGYTF. The CDR3 DNA reads TGCGCCAGCAGCCAATCAGGATCAGGGGGCGGAAAGGCTTATGGCTACACCTTC.

The J gene is TRBJ1-2, the V gene TRBV27; D is possibly TRBD1 (6 bases). The CDR3 covers 13 residues. The V and J ends lost 2 bases and 7 bases respectively, with 11 bases between them. Germline-derived CDR1 and CDR2 are MNHEY and SMNVEV (reference sequence). CDR3 nucleotide sequence: TGTGCCAGCAGTTTAGAGGGGGTAGGTGGCTACACCTTC. Its protein product is CASSLEGVGGYTF.

This clone was observed a handful of times. This chain connects TRBV5-1 to TRBJ2-1, with a possible D match to TRBD2 (6 bases). The V gene lost 0 bases and the J gene lost 6 bases, with 10 bases spanning the gap. CDR3 size: 14 residues. The germline V gene encodes CDR1 SGHRS and CDR2 YFSETQ. The CDR3 reads CASSLAGLSNEQFF. The CDR3 coding sequence is TGCGCCAGCAGCTTGGCGGGACTTAGCAATGAGCAGTTCTTC.